This TCR beta chain was retrieved from a study of monozygotic twins with inflammatory bowel disease. General observations from the study: IBD patients carried less diverse TCRbeta repertoires (inverse Simpson) than healthy co-twins. Different subtypes (of T cells) could not be told apart from one another.

Collection yielded approximately 2.3 ml of blood per donor. Regarding this clonotype: Its matching antigen is unknown.

cDNA encoding TCRalpha and TCRbeta underwent two nested PCRs of approximately 16 and 10 cycles, each of which was followed by bead purification. TCRdb reworked the 5' RACE reads into one entry per CDR3 protein, no DNA. Its listing shows around 450,000 distinct CDR3 sequences. The CDR3 consists of 15 residues. Germline-derived CDR1 and CDR2 are MGHRA and YSYEKL. The chain recombines TRBV4-1 with TRBJ2-5; TCRdb indicates TRBD1, and absent DNA this call remains unverified. Material: blood. This TCR was sampled from a human donor with ulcerative colitis or Crohn's disease, or a healthy co-twin of an affected twin (not recorded which). CDR3 in amino acids: CASSQEGRYQETQYF.